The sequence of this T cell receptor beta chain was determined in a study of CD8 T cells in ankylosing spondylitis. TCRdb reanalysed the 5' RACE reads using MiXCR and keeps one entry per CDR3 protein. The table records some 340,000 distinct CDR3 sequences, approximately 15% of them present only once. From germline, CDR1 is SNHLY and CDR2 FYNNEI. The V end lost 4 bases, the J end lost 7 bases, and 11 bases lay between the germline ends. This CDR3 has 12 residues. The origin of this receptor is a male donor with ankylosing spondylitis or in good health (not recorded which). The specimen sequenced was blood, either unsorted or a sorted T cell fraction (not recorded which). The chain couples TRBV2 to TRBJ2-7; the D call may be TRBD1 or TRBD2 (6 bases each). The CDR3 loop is CASSVRGAEQYF. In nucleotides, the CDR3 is TGTGCCAGCAGTGTTAGGGGGGCTGAGCAGTACTTC.